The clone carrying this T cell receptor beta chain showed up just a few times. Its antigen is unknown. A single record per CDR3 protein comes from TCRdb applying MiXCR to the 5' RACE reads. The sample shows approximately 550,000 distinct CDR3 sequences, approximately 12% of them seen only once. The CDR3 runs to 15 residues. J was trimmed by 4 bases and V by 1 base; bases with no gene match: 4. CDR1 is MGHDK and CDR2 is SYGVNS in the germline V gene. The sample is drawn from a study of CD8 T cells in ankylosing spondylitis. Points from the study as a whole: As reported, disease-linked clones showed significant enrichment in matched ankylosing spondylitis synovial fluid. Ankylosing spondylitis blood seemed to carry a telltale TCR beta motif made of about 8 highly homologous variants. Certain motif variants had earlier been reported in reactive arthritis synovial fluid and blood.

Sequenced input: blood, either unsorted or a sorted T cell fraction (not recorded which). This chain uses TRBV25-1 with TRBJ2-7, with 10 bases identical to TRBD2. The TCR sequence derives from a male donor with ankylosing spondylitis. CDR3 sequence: CASSEWTSGTYEQYF. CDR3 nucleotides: TGTGCCAGCAGTGAATGGACTAGCGGAACTTACGAGCAGTACTTC.